This T cell receptor beta chain was sequenced for a study of T-cell reconstitution after alpha-beta-depleted transplantation in children. Findings and limits, study-wide: Expanded clones from the graft, numbering several hundred, reportedly supplied alpha-beta T cells about two months after transplant.

With regard to this clonotype: The antigen is not known.

The TCRbeta library incorporated unique molecular identifiers. TCRdb itself ran the PCR reads through MiXCR, one entry per CDR3 protein. The sample has some 310,000 distinct CDR3 sequences; around 20% are singletons. This CDR3 contains 13 residues. V dropped 6 bases and J dropped 1 base, with 9 bases sitting between them. Sequenced here: PBMCs, mostly from graft donor cells, sampled 180 days after TCRalphabeta/CD19-depleted stem cell transplant. This TCR was sampled from a male patient aged 10 to 17 who had a stem cell transplant for acute lymphoblastic leukemia, so the T cells may come from the graft donor. The rearrangement uses TRBV12-3 or TRBV12-4 and TRBJ1-1, with D uncertain. The CDR3: CASSPTANTEAFF. The CDR3 bases are TGTGCCAGCAGCCCCACAGCGAACACTGAAGCTTTCTTT.